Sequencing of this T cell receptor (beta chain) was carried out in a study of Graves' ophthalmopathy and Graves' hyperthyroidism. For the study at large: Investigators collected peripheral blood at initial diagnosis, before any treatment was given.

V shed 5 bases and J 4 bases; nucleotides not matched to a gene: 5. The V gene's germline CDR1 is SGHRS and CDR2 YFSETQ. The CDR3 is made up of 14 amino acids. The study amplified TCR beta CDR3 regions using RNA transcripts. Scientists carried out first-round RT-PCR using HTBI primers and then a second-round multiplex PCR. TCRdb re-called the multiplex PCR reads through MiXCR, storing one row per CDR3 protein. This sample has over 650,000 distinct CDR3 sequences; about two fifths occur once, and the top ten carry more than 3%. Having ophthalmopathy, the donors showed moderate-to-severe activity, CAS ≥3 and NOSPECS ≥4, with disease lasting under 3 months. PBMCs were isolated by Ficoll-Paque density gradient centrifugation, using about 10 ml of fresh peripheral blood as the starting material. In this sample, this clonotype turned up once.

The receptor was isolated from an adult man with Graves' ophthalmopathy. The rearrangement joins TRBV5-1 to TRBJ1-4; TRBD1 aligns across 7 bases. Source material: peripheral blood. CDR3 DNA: TGCGCCAGCAGGGTGACAGGGAATAATGAAAAACTGTTTTTT. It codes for CASRVTGNNEKLFF.